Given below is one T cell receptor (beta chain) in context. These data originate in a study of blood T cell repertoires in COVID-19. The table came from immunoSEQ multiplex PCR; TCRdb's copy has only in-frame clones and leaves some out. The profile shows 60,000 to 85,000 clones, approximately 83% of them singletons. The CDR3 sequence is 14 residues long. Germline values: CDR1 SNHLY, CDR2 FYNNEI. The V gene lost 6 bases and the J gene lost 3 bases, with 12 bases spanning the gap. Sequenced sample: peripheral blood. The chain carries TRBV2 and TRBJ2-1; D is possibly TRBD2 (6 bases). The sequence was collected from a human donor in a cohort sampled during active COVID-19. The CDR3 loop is CASSDQTSYNEQFF. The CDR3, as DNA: TGTGCCAGCAGCGATCAGACTAGCTACAATGAGCAGTTCTTC.